Listed here are 9 T cell receptor beta chains from one sample, sequenced in a study of cytotoxic CD8 clonotypes in ibrutinib-treated CLL. Assay: immunoSEQ multiplex PCR; the TCRdb copy retains only in-frame clones and omits some. There are 45,000 to 55,000 clones in the sample; more than 45% occur only once, and approximately 32% lies in the top ten. The sample in question was PBMCs, obtained after 12 months of ibrutinib treatment. The receptor source for this set is a human donor with chronic lymphocytic leukemia.

This clone showed up just a few times. The CDR3, as DNA: TGCAGCGTTCTTAGCGGGACGAACACCGGGGAGCTGTTTTTT. It translates to CSVLSGTNTGELFF. V usage is TRBV29-1 and J usage is TRBJ2-2; 8 nucleotides line up with TRBD2. After removal of 5 bases from V and 0 bases from J, the junction contained 2 bases not matched to a gene. This CDR3 has 14 residues. Germline loops: CDR1 SQVTM, CDR2 ANQGSEA.

The chain joins TRBV28 to TRBJ1-5; no clear D. This CDR3 is built from 15 residues. The germline V gene encodes CDR1 MDHEN and CDR2 SYDVKM. Trimming cost V 1 base and J 5 bases, with 12 bases left between them. The CDR3 protein is CASSLSLSEDQPQHF. For the CDR3, the DNA is TGTGCCAGCAGTTTATCCCTGAGCGAGGATCAGCCCCAGCATTTT.

This clone was observed a single time. J is TRBJ1-1 and V is TRBV18, with D unclear. Trimming removed 2 bases at V and 0 bases at J, with 4 bases between. CDR3 length: 13 residues. The germline gives CDR1 KGHSH, CDR2 LQKENI. Here the CDR3 reads CASSPGVNTEAFF. The CDR3 coding sequence is TGTGCCAGCTCACCAGGAGTGAACACTGAAGCTTTCTTT.

The chain joins TRBV11-3 to TRBJ2-2; the match to TRBD1 covers 10 bases. CDR1 and CDR2 from the germline V gene are SGHNT and YENEEA. The V gene end was trimmed by 4 bases and the J gene end by 7 bases; junction bases not matched to a gene: 12. CDR3 length: 17 amino acids. CDR3 DNA sequence: TGTGCCAGCAGCTCCTTGGCGGGGACAGGGGATGTCGGGGAGCTGTTTTTT. Translated, it gives CASSSLAGTGDVGELFF.

V gene TRBV5-1 combines with J gene TRBJ1-6; D ambiguous. The CDR3 length is 15 residues. Looked up from germline, CDR1 is SGHRS and CDR2 is YFSETQ. Trimming removed 4 bases at V and 7 bases at J, with 15 bases between. This CDR3 reads CASSQDPAGNSPLHF. The CDR3, as DNA: TGCGCCAGCAGCCAGGACCCCGCCGGCAATTCACCCCTCCACTTT.

The V and J genes are TRBV15 and TRBJ1-2; no reliable D call. Trimming took off 1 base at V and 4 bases at J, with 13 bases between the two ends. This CDR3 has 15 residues. The V gene's germline CDR1 is LNHNV and CDR2 YYDKDF (reference sequence). The CDR3 DNA reads TGTGCCACCAGCAGAGCCCTATCATCATCCTATGGCTACACCTTC. Its protein product is CATSRALSSSYGYTF.

The chain is built from TRBV2 and TRBJ2-1; 8 bases are a match to TRBD1. CDR1 and CDR2 from the germline V gene are SNHLY and FYNNEI. The CDR3 loop spans 15 amino acids. V dropped 3 bases and J dropped 6; count of bases not matched to a gene: 7. CDR3 protein: CASSERQGASNEQFF. The CDR3 DNA is TGTGCCAGCAGTGAGCGCCAGGGGGCATCCAATGAGCAGTTCTTC.

The rearrangement links TRBV15 to TRBJ2-1; D is unresolved. V lost 1 base and J 7 bases, leaving 5 bases between the germline ends. The CDR3 runs to 12 residues. Germline V gene data show CDR1 as LNHNV and CDR2 as YYDKDF (reference sequence). The DNA for the CDR3 is TGTGCCACCAGCAGAGTTAGTAATGAGCAGTTCTTC. Translation: CATSRVSNEQFF.

This clone showed up just once. This chain links TRBV5-1 with TRBJ2-3; 10 positions match TRBD2. V trimming: 4 bases; J trimming: 3 bases; junction bases outside the gene matches: 5. The germline CDR1 and CDR2 sequences are SGHRS and YFSETQ. CDR3 length: 15 amino acids. The CDR3 DNA is TGCGCCAGCAGCGGAGCGGGAGGGCCGACAGATACGCAGTATTTT. It encodes CASSGAGGPTDTQYF.